This TCR beta chain was recovered during a study of blood T cell repertoires in COVID-19. In the original workflow: Researchers report that nucleated cell counts were estimated from reference gene primer amplification. The repertoire was sequenced with immunoSEQ multiplex PCR; TCRdb's copy has only in-frame clones and lacks some. V and J calls and clone size follow that table, whereas D and trimming were derived from the DNA. Of approximately 200,000 clones in the sample, around 80% were seen once. Trimming stripped 0 bases from V and 0 bases from J, with 9 bases between. The CDR3 covers 16 residues. CDR1 MNHEY and CDR2 SVGAGI come from the germline V gene.

Sequencing input: PBMCs or T cells enriched from blood (not recorded which). The TCR originated in a woman aged 40 to 50 with acute COVID-19. The chain recombines TRBV6-5 with TRBJ1-3; the D gene is possibly TRBD1 (5 bases). CDR3 protein: CASSYSDSHSGNTIYF. The CDR3 DNA reads as TGTGCCAGCAGTTACTCTGACAGCCACTCTGGAAACACCATATATTTT.